The 15 T cell receptor beta chains listed next were all sequenced from one sample in a study of blood T cells in healthy people across ages. Sample-barcoded 5' priming and a J-beta primer mix drove a second PCR of roughly 6 to 12 cycles. TCRdb redid the calling of the 5' RACE reads with MiXCR, one entry per CDR3 protein. The sample has around 1,900,000 distinct CDR3 sequences, 35% to 50% seen once. Sequenced sample: blood. These receptors came from a human donor in good health.

This clonotype was seen only a few times. The chain has TRBV3-1 and TRBJ1-2; tentative D call: TRBD1 (6 bases). V was clipped by 1 base and J by 2 bases, with 11 bases between them. This CDR3 contains 15 residues. CDR1 LGHDT and CDR2 YNNKEL come from the germline V gene (reference sequence). CDR3 sequence (DNA): TGTGCCAGCAGCCAAGCGTTTCAGGGGAACTATGGCTACACCTTC. Protein: CASSQAFQGNYGYTF.

V gene TRBV7-2 combines with J gene TRBJ1-1, with 7 bases fitting TRBD1. The CDR3 extends over 16 amino acids. Germline CDR1 is SGHTA and CDR2 is FQGNSA. Losses at the gene ends were 5 bases for V and 6 bases for J; bases not matched to a gene: 15. The CDR3 spells CASSVSPGRQGSEAFF. DNA for the CDR3: TGTGCCAGCAGCGTCAGTCCGGGGAGACAGGGTTCTGAAGCTTTCTTT.

This clonotype appeared many times. This CDR3 is CASSRTGGQNIQYF. DNA for the CDR3: TGTGCCAGCAGCAGAACAGGGGGCCAAAACATTCAGTACTTC. The gene calls are TRBV12-3 or TRBV12-4 and TRBJ2-4; the match to TRBD1 covers 9 bases. CDR3 size: 14 residues. J was trimmed by 5 bases and V by 6 bases; bases with no gene match: 5.

In its sample, this clonotype was seen a few times. The V and J genes are TRBV6-1 and TRBJ2-1; maybe TRBD2 (6 bases). This CDR3 comprises 16 residues. Germline CDR1 is MNHNS and CDR2 is SASEGT. Trimming stripped 6 bases from V and 4 bases from J, with 19 bases between. The CDR3: CASRHLEGLLYNEQFF. CDR3 DNA: TGTGCCAGCAGGCACCTGGAGGGCTTGCTTTACAATGAGCAGTTCTTC.

This clonotype was recorded a few times. The chain is built from TRBV7-6 and TRBJ2-7; D perhaps matches TRBD1 (6 bases). Germline V CDR1 and CDR2: SGHVS, FNYEAQ. V shed 4 bases and J shed 0 bases, with 10 bases lying between them. The length of the CDR3 is 14 residues. The CDR3 nucleotides read TGTGCCAGCAGCTCGAACAGGGTCTCCTACGAGCAGTACTTC. Protein: CASSSNRVSYEQYF.

V and J are TRBV7-9 and TRBJ2-4; D is unresolved. Germline V gene data show CDR1 as SEHNR and CDR2 as FQNEAQ (reference sequence). The germline V and J ends were trimmed by 4 bases and 7 bases, with 14 bases remaining between them. The CDR3 spans 14 residues. In nucleotides, the CDR3 is TGTGCCAGCAGCTCACGTGGGGTCGGGAACATTCAGTACTTC. It is translated as CASSSRGVGNIQYF.

V usage is TRBV6-5 and J usage is TRBJ1-4; TRBD1 agrees at 7 bases. The ends lost 6 bases at V and 8 bases at J; junction bases unmatched: 12. Germline V gives CDR1 MNHEY, CDR2 SVGAGI. This CDR3 has 15 amino acids. CDR3 DNA sequence: TGTGCCAGCAGCCCTGTCCTTTCGGACAGGGAAAAACTGTTTTTT. It translates to CASSPVLSDREKLFF.

This chain connects TRBV7-8 to TRBJ2-1, with TRBD2 as a possible D gene (5 bases). In germline, CDR1 is SGHVS, CDR2 FQNEAQ. The V and J ends lost 5 bases and 4 bases respectively, with 12 bases between them. CDR3 length equals 14 residues. CDR3 loop: CASSPVEEYNEQFF. The DNA of the CDR3 is TGTGCCAGCAGCCCTGTGGAGGAATACAATGAGCAGTTCTTC. The entire variable domain, with the rest obtained from reference TRBV7-8 and TRBJ2-1, is as follows: GAGVSQSPRYKVAKRGQDVALRCDPISGHVSLFWYQQALGQGPEFLTYFQNEAQLDKSGLPSDRFFAERPEGSVSTLKIQRTQQEDSAVYLCASSPVEEYNEQFFGPGTRLTVL.

V is TRBV9 and J is TRBJ1-1; no definite D call. CDR3 length: 12 amino acids. CDR1 and CDR2 (germline): SGDLS, YYNGEE. V lost 5 bases and J lost 2, with 7 bases in between. In DNA form, the CDR3 reads TGTGCCAGCAGTGAGTTCAACACTGAAGCTTTCTTT. It specifies CASSEFNTEAFF.

This clonotype was seen more than once but under ten times. In DNA, the CDR3 is TGTGCCAGCAGTCAGCAGAGCGCGAACACTGAAGCTTTCTTT. As protein: CASSQQSANTEAFF. This chain joins TRBV12-3 or TRBV12-4 and TRBJ1-1; D is unresolved. The V end was cut by 5 bases, the J end by 1 base, with 11 bases between. This CDR3 is 14 amino acids long.

This chain uses TRBV20-1 with TRBJ2-1; 9 bases line up with TRBD2. There are 18 residues in the CDR3. In germline, CDR1 is DFQATT, CDR2 SNEGSKA (reference sequence). With V trimmed by 0 bases and J by 0 bases, 9 bases remained unmatched. CDR3 nucleotides: TGCAGTGCTAGAGATTGGTCTAGCGGGGCCAGCTCCTACAATGAGCAGTTCTTC. It specifies CSARDWSSGASSYNEQFF.

Many counts were recorded for this clonotype. The chain carries TRBV20-1 and TRBJ1-6; D gene ambiguous. Germline CDR1 reads DFQATT; CDR2 reads SNEGSKA (reference sequence). The CDR3 runs 13 residues. With 6 bases removed from V and 7 bases from J, the gap between germline ends came to 13 bases. The CDR3 sequence: CSAAAEANSPLHF. In DNA form, the CDR3 reads TGCAGTGCGGCCGCAGAGGCAAATTCACCCCTCCACTTT.

The chain carries TRBV29-1 and TRBJ1-2; 11 bases line up with TRBD1. CDR1 and CDR2 from the germline V gene are SQVTM and ANQGSEA. CDR3 size: 14 residues. V gave up 7 bases and J gave up 6 bases; unmatched junction bases: 10. The CDR3 DNA sequence: TGCAGCGCCGGGGAGGACAGGGGGCGTCATGGCTACACCTTC. Amino acids: CSAGEDRGRHGYTF.

The J gene is TRBJ1-5, the V gene TRBV5-1; TRBD1 might be the D (5 bases). The CDR3 totals 14 residues. Trimming removed 4 bases at V and 7 bases at J, with 15 bases between. Germline CDR1 is SGHRS and CDR2 is YFSETQ. This chain's CDR3 is CASSPVQGEQPQHF. CDR3 coding DNA: TGCGCCAGCAGCCCGGTCCAAGGGGAGCAGCCCCAGCATTTT.

The genes are TRBV20-1 and TRBJ1-3; no clear D gene. CDR3 length: 15 amino acids. V was shortened by 4 bases and J by 4 bases, with 17 bases between the two germline ends. Germline V gene lookup returns CDR1 DFQATT and CDR2 SNEGSKA (reference sequence). As DNA, the CDR3 is TGCAGTGCTACCTCTCGAGGTGCAGGAGGAAACACCATATATTTT. Protein product: CSATSRGAGGNTIYF.